These T cell receptor beta chains were read from a single sample in a study of blood T cell repertoires in COVID-19. Sequenced by immunoSEQ multiplex PCR; TCRdb stores in-frame clones only, minus some. This table holds some 30,000 clones, around 92% found once. Sequencing used peripheral blood. These receptor sequences come from a human donor in a cohort sampled during active COVID-19. Both conserved end residues are trimmed from each CDR3. The D gene is left open where the match is weak.

J gene: TRBJ1-2
V gene: TRBV5-1
D gene: TRBD1
CDR3 protein: ASSSGELQGGYT

J gene: TRBJ2-7
V gene: TRBV2
D gene: TRBD2
CDR3 protein: ASSGLAGRSYEQY

J gene: TRBJ1-2
V gene: TRBV19
D gene: TRBD1
CDR3 protein: ASSIRTGNYGYT

J gene: TRBJ1-1
V gene: TRBV19
D gene: -
CDR3 protein: ASSIPRGSHGTEAF

J gene: TRBJ2-1
V gene: TRBV6-5
D gene: TRBD2
CDR3 protein: ASSLAGGLRNEQF

J gene: TRBJ2-7
V gene: TRBV2
D gene: TRBD1
CDR3 protein: ASNTRDRLYEQY

J gene: TRBJ1-4
V gene: TRBV30
D gene: -
CDR3 protein: AWSVISGEKLF

J gene: TRBJ2-2
V gene: TRBV3-1/TRBV3-2
D gene: -
CDR3 protein: ASSQERVRELF

J gene: TRBJ2-3
V gene: TRBV27
D gene: -
CDR3 protein: ASSQRDTKTDTQY

J gene: TRBJ1-4
V gene: TRBV15
D gene: -
CDR3 protein: ATRREMATNEKLF

J gene: TRBJ2-3
V gene: TRBV10-3
D gene: -
CDR3 protein: ASLAQGGTGTQY

J gene: TRBJ1-1
V gene: TRBV6-5
D gene: -
CDR3 protein: ASSTHANTEAF

J gene: TRBJ1-6
V gene: TRBV5-6
D gene: -
CDR3 protein: ASSLVRGRDSPLH

J gene: TRBJ2-1
V gene: TRBV9
D gene: TRBD2
CDR3 protein: ASSVEGGAGLGEQF

J gene: TRBJ1-2
V gene: TRBV12-3/TRBV12-4
D gene: -
CDR3 protein: ASSTQGDST

J gene: TRBJ1-1
V gene: TRBV15
D gene: -
CDR3 protein: ATSRATANTEAF

J gene: TRBJ2-3
V gene: TRBV7-3
D gene: TRBD2
CDR3 protein: ASSPTAVSGATDTQY

J gene: TRBJ2-3
V gene: TRBV5-1
D gene: TRBD2
CDR3 protein: ASSLAAGGGATDTQY

J gene: TRBJ2-5
V gene: TRBV15
D gene: TRBD2
CDR3 protein: ATSRDQRGRETQY

J gene: TRBJ1-4
V gene: TRBV6-5
D gene: -
CDR3 protein: ASSSGSEKLF

J gene: TRBJ2-5
V gene: TRBV7-9
D gene: TRBD2
CDR3 protein: ASSLVSGGAQETQY

J gene: TRBJ2-5
V gene: TRBV7-9
D gene: TRBD1
CDR3 protein: ASSDRAGETQY

J gene: TRBJ2-6
V gene: TRBV9
D gene: -
CDR3 protein: ASSVARVGGANVLT

J gene: TRBJ1-2
V gene: TRBV3-1/TRBV3-2
D gene: -
CDR3 protein: ASSQGGQGYGYT

J gene: TRBJ1-2
V gene: TRBV28
D gene: -
CDR3 protein: ASSFTGRDYGYT

J gene: TRBJ1-3
V gene: TRBV5-6
D gene: -
CDR3 protein: ASSLWQGFSGNTIY

J gene: TRBJ2-5
V gene: TRBV5-1
D gene: TRBD2
CDR3 protein: ASSLASGGAGTQY

J gene: TRBJ2-5
V gene: TRBV11-3
D gene: TRBD1
CDR3 protein: ASSHLGGTGGKETQY

J gene: TRBJ1-4
V gene: TRBV5-1
D gene: TRBD1
CDR3 protein: ASRGDRSNEKLF